These 26 T cell receptor beta chains were sequenced from one sample in a study of control samples from healthy donors and cancer patients. TCRdb's table, derived via immunoSEQ multiplex PCR, lists solely in-frame clones and lacks some. The profile shows approximately 140,000 clones, about 90% of them singletons. The specimen was blood. The receptors come from a man between 18 and 29 years old in good health.

J is TRBJ2-3 and V is TRBV6-5; a weak D match, TRBD1 (6 bases). V lost 6 bases to trimming and J lost 6 bases, with 19 bases between them. Germline-derived CDR1 and CDR2 are MNHEY and SVGAGI. This CDR3 spans 15 amino acids. CDR3 DNA sequence: TGTGCCAGCAGCAGGACAGCTGGGTCAGGTGATACGCAGTATTTT. Translation gives CASSRTAGSGDTQYF.

The chain carries TRBV5-1 and TRBJ1-5; the match to TRBD1 covers 7 bases. J gave up 5 bases and V 4 bases, and 3 bases lay outside the gene matches. Germline lookup yields CDR1 SGHRS and CDR2 YFSETQ. This CDR3 contains 13 residues. The CDR3 spells CASSMQGDQPQHF. The CDR3 DNA sequence: TGCGCCAGCAGCATGCAGGGGGATCAGCCCCAGCATTTT.

This clone was detected once. The chain recombines TRBV2 with TRBJ2-2; a possible D gene is TRBD2 (5 bases). The CDR3 contains 13 residues. Trimming removed 6 bases from V and 2 bases from J, with 7 bases in between. In germline, CDR1 is SNHLY, CDR2 FYNNEI. Written as DNA, the CDR3 is TGTGCCAGCAGGGGAGATAACACCGGGGAGCTGTTTTTT. Translating gives CASRGDNTGELFF.

This chain links TRBV6-6 with TRBJ2-5, with 7 nucleotides matching TRBD1. Germline V gene sequence: CDR1 MNHNY, CDR2 SVGAGI (reference sequence). The CDR3 length is 16 residues. V trimming: 5 bases; J trimming: 2 bases; junction bases outside the gene matches: 11. CDR3 sequence (DNA): TGTGCCAGCAGTCCGACCCGACAGGGATCACAAGAGACCCAGTACTTC. It yields the protein CASSPTRQGSQETQYF.

This clone showed up just a few times. This chain joins TRBV5-4 and TRBJ2-2, with D perhaps TRBD1 or TRBD2 (5 bases each). The CDR3 totals 14 residues. V was clipped by 5 bases and J by 4 bases, with 12 bases between them. CDR1 and CDR2 from the germline V gene are SGHNT and YYREEE (reference sequence). CDR3 region: CASSRSRGTGELFF. CDR3 bases: TGTGCCAGCAGTCGTTCGAGGGGCACCGGGGAGCTGTTTTTT. The complete variable domain, with remaining parts taken from reference TRBV5-4 and TRBJ2-2, reads ETGVTQSPTHLIKTRGQQVTLRCSSQSGHNTVSWYQQALGQGPQFIFQYYREEENGRGNFPPRFSGLQFPNYSSELNVNALELDDSALYLCASSRSRGTGELFFGEGSRLTVL.

The V call is TRBV19, the J call TRBJ2-1; TRBD2 matches 15 bases. The CDR3 has 16 residues. J lost 8 bases, V lost 5 bases, and 7 bases had no gene match. The germline V gene encodes CDR1 LNHDA and CDR2 SQIVND (reference sequence). The CDR3 DNA reads TGTGCCAGTAGTTCCGGACTAGCGGGGGGGACCGATGAGCAGTTCTTC. It yields the protein CASSSGLAGGTDEQFF.

Only one count was recorded for this clone. The chain is built from TRBV11-3 and TRBJ2-7; 7 positions match TRBD1. The germline CDR1 and CDR2 sequences are SGHNT and YENEEA. The CDR3 is made up of 13 amino acids. After removal of 3 bases from V and 7 bases from J, the junction contained 6 bases not matched to a gene. Here the CDR3 reads CASSFGSGGEQYF. CDR3 nucleotides: TGTGCCAGCAGCTTCGGCTCAGGGGGTGAGCAGTACTTC. The full variable domain, with the rest looked up from reference TRBV11-3 and TRBJ2-7, is EAGVVQSPRYKIIEKKQPVAFWCNPISGHNTLYWYLQNLGQGPELLIRYENEEAVDDSQLPKDRFSAERLKGVDSTLKIQPAELGDSAVYLCASSFGSGGEQYFGPGTRLTVT.

The genes are TRBV3-1 (or the pseudogene TRBV3-2) and TRBJ2-7; D is uncertain. Germline lookup yields CDR1 LGHDT and CDR2 YNNKEL (reference sequence). The germline V and J ends were trimmed by 4 bases and 3 bases, with 13 bases remaining between them. The CDR3 covers 14 residues. CDR3 amino acids: CASSPLGFGYEQYF. The CDR3 DNA reads as TGTGCCAGCAGCCCCCTGGGGTTTGGCTACGAGCAGTACTTC.

The chain recombines TRBV5-6 with TRBJ2-7, with D perhaps matching TRBD2 (6 bases). Trimming removed 4 bases at V and 0 bases at J, with 17 bases between. This CDR3 contains 16 residues. Germline CDR1 SGHDT, CDR2 YYEEEE. CDR3 sequence (DNA): TGTGCCAGCAGCACGGGACTCCTTAGGGGCTCCTACGAGCAGTACTTC. Its translation: CASSTGLLRGSYEQYF.

The chain uses TRBV5-4 and TRBJ2-7, with 12 bases lining up with TRBD2. The junction had 6 bases not matched to a gene; V was cut back by 2 bases and J by 0 bases. Germline CDR1 and CDR2: SGHNT and YYREEE (reference sequence). This CDR3 spans 17 amino acids. This CDR3 reads CASSFPLAGGRSYEQYF. The CDR3 DNA follows: TGTGCCAGCAGCTTCCCCCTAGCGGGGGGGCGCTCCTACGAGCAGTACTTC. Based on the CDR3 plus reference TRBV5-4 and TRBJ2-7, the full variable domain is ETGVTQSPTHLIKTRGQQVTLRCSSQSGHNTVSWYQQALGQGPQFIFQYYREEENGRGNFPPRFSGLQFPNYSSELNVNALELDDSALYLCASSFPLAGGRSYEQYFGPGTRLTVT.

This sequence joins TRBV30 and TRBJ2-7, with 8 nucleotides matching TRBD1. From germline, CDR1 is GTSNPN and CDR2 SVGIG (reference sequence). The CDR3 spans 13 residues. V lost 3 bases and J lost 4; bases outside the gene matches: 5. This chain's CDR3 is CAWSPGQEYEQYF. The CDR3 DNA reads as TGTGCCTGGAGCCCGGGACAGGAATACGAGCAGTACTTC.

The rearrangement joins TRBV28 to TRBJ1-3, with D possibly matching TRBD1 (6 bases). V lost 10 bases to trimming and J lost 2 bases, with 12 bases between them. The CDR3 extends over 13 amino acids. Germline-derived CDR1 and CDR2 are MDHEN and SYDVKM. The DNA for the CDR3 is TGTGCCATCGGGGAGGGGGCTGGAAACACCATATATTTT. Encoded protein: CAIGEGAGNTIYF.

V gene TRBV5-1 combines with J gene TRBJ1-4, with 8 bases aligning to TRBD1. The CDR3 runs 16 residues. CDR1 is SGHRS and CDR2 is YFSETQ in the germline V gene. Trimming removed 0 bases from V and 4 bases from J; junction bases left unmatched: 5. In DNA, the CDR3 is TGCGCCAGCAGCTTGGGACAGGGGTTGAGTAATGAAAAACTGTTTTTT. This gives the protein CASSLGQGLSNEKLFF.

V gene TRBV29-1 combines with J gene TRBJ2-3; D unresolved. Looked up from germline, CDR1 is SQVTM and CDR2 is ANQGSEA. The ends were cut back, 7 bases at V and 3 bases at J, with 5 bases in the middle. The CDR3 has 10 amino acids. The CDR3 DNA follows: TGCAGCGCCTCGACAGATACGCAGTATTTT. Translating gives CSASTDTQYF.

The chain combines TRBV28 with TRBJ2-5, with 8 nucleotides matching TRBD2. Germline-derived CDR1 and CDR2 are MDHEN and SYDVKM. Trimming at V came to 2 bases and at J to 3 bases, leaving 11 bases not matched to a gene. This CDR3 is built from 17 residues. The CDR3 region has the DNA TGTGCCAGCAGTTTAATACTTCGGGGGGGGCCGAAAGAGACCCAGTACTTC. Amino acids: CASSLILRGGPKETQYF. The whole variable domain, remainder taken from reference TRBV28 and TRBJ2-5, is DVKVTQSSRYLVKRTGEKVFLECVQDMDHENMFWYRQDPGLGLRLIYFSYDVKMKEKGDIPEGYSVSREKKERFSLILESASTNQTSMYLCASSLILRGGPKETQYFGPGTRLLVL.

The J gene is TRBJ2-1, the V gene TRBV16, with 7 bases identical to TRBD2. CDR1 is KGHSY, CDR2 FQNENV, per germline. This CDR3 spans 14 amino acids. J lost 5 bases, V lost 4 bases, and 5 bases had no gene match. CDR3: CASSPTSINNEQFF. DNA of the CDR3: TGTGCCAGCAGCCCGACTAGCATTAACAATGAGCAGTTCTTC.

This clone was counted a few times. Here the CDR3 reads CASKTSGTANTEAFF. CDR3 bases: TGTGCCAGCAAAACTTCCGGGACGGCGAACACTGAAGCTTTCTTT. The chain recombines TRBV7-2 with TRBJ1-1; possible D gene TRBD1, 5 bases. This CDR3 has 15 amino acids. V was pared by 7 bases and J by 1 base, with 16 bases between. CDR1 is SGHTA, CDR2 FQGNSA, per germline. Full variable domain (rest looked up from reference TRBV7-2 and TRBJ1-1): GAGVSQSPSNKVTEKGKDVELRCDPISGHTALYWYRQSLGQGLEFLIYFQGNSAPDKSGLPSDRFSAERTGGSVSTLTIQRTQQEDSAVYLCASKTSGTANTEAFFGQGTRLTVV.

The chain has TRBV11-3 and TRBJ2-7; the D call may be TRBD1 or TRBD2 (5 bases each). The V end was cut by 5 bases, the J end by 0 bases, with 8 bases between. The CDR3 is 13 amino acids. The germline V gene has CDR1 SGHNT and CDR2 YENEEA. The CDR3 loop reads CASSLGASYEQYF. The CDR3 DNA reads TGTGCCAGCAGCCTCGGGGCCTCCTACGAGCAGTACTTC.

The chain is built from TRBV5-1 and TRBJ2-7; TRBD1 might be the D (6 bases). Looked up from germline, CDR1 is SGHRS and CDR2 is YFSETQ. V was cut by 5 bases and J by 0 bases, with 9 bases left in between. The CDR3 totals 13 residues. The CDR3: CASSSDSSYEQYF. As DNA, the CDR3 is TGCGCCAGCAGTTCGGACAGCTCCTACGAGCAGTACTTC.

This sequence joins TRBV4-1 and TRBJ2-5; TRBD1 might be the D (5 bases). Germline lookup yields CDR1 MGHRA and CDR2 YSYEKL. The ends were cut back, 4 bases at V and 4 bases at J, with 16 bases in the middle. This CDR3 region has 15 residues. The CDR3 is CASSPYGANIETQYF. The CDR3, as DNA: TGCGCCAGCAGCCCCTATGGGGCGAACATAGAGACCCAGTACTTC.

The rearrangement links TRBV29-1 to TRBJ2-5, with D unclear. CDR1 and CDR2 (germline): SQVTM, ANQGSEA. The length of the CDR3 is 11 residues. The ends were cut back, 3 bases at V and 5 bases at J, with 7 bases in the middle. The CDR3 bases are TGCAGCGTTGAGTCCTCGGAGACCCAGTACTTC. Protein product: CSVESSETQYF.

V gene TRBV3-1 (or the pseudogene TRBV3-2) combines with J gene TRBJ2-2; a weak D match, TRBD1 (6 bases). Germline assignment: CDR1 LGHDT and CDR2 YNNKEL (reference sequence). Trimming removed 1 base from V and 6 bases from J, with 15 bases in between. CDR3 length: 16 amino acids. The CDR3 DNA follows: TGTGCCAGCAGCCAAGGCCCTACAGGGTCGTCCGGGGAGCTGTTTTTT. Amino acid sequence: CASSQGPTGSSGELFF.

The V and J genes are TRBV12-3 or TRBV12-4 and TRBJ1-4; no reliable D call. V lost 5 bases and J lost 8, with 12 bases in between. This CDR3 is built from 13 residues. The CDR3 sequence is CASSNELLEKLFF. Here the CDR3 DNA reads TGTGCCAGCAGTAACGAGTTATTGGAAAAACTGTTTTTT.

The chain is built from TRBV10-1 and TRBJ2-5; 8 nucleotides agree with TRBD1. The CDR3 length is 13 residues. V was pared by 4 bases and J by 4 bases, with 2 bases of the junction left unmatched. Germline-derived CDR1 and CDR2 are WNHNN and SYGVQD (reference sequence). The CDR3, as DNA: TGCGCCAGCAGTGCACAGGGGGGAGAGACCCAGTACTTC. It translates to CASSAQGGETQYF.

The rearrangement links TRBV27 to TRBJ2-7; D unresolved. This CDR3 spans 13 amino acids. Germline CDR1 is MNHEY and CDR2 is SMNVEV (reference sequence). V was trimmed by 2 bases and J by 3 bases, leaving 8 bases between them. The CDR3 region is CASSLVEDYEQYF. The CDR3 DNA sequence: TGTGCCAGCAGTTTAGTCGAAGACTACGAGCAGTACTTC.

This clone appeared a few times. The chain recombines TRBV2 with TRBJ2-5, with unresolved D. This CDR3 spans 11 amino acids. Trimming took 3 bases from V and 3 from J, leaving 2 bases between them. The germline V gene encodes CDR1 SNHLY and CDR2 FYNNEI. CDR3 bases: TGTGCCAGCAGTGATGAAGAGACCCAGTACTTC. Its protein is CASSDEETQYF.